These 20 T cell receptor beta chains share one sample of origin, sequenced in a study of response to subunit inactivated influenza vaccine. TCRdb used MiXCR to reprocess the RT-PCR reads, holding one entry per CDR3 protein. The data contain over 300,000 distinct CDR3 sequences, 20% to 25% of them seen just once; the ten biggest clones take up about a tenth. The sample here was PBMCs from blood, taken about 20 months after vaccination. The receptor set was obtained from a man aged 50 to 69 who received an inactivated influenza vaccine.

This chain uses TRBV3-1 with TRBJ1-1; D not certain. The CDR3 length is 13 residues. The germline gives CDR1 LGHDT, CDR2 YNNKEL (reference sequence). V was trimmed by 1 base and J by 11 bases, leaving 14 bases between them. The CDR3 sequence: CASSQGISIGAFF. In nucleotides, the CDR3 is TGTGCCAGCAGCCAAGGGATATCAATTGGGGCTTTCTTT.

Written as DNA, the CDR3 is TGTGCCAGCAGCTCCGCGGGAGGCAACACTGAAGCTTTCTTT. Its protein product is CASSSAGGNTEAFF. This rearrangement joins TRBV6-1 to TRBJ1-1; D call uncertain. V lost 6 bases to trimming and J lost 2 bases, with 13 bases between them. Per germline, CDR1 MNHNS and CDR2 SASEGT. This CDR3 contains 14 residues.

The sample holds a few counts of this clonotype. The chain joins TRBV10-3 to TRBJ2-7; 9 bases fit TRBD1. After removal of 0 bases from V and 5 bases from J, the junction contained 5 bases not matched to a gene. Per germline, CDR1 ENHRY and CDR2 SYGVKD. The length of the CDR3 is 15 residues. The DNA of the CDR3 is TGTGCCATCAGTGAGTCGGGGACAGGGCCCCACGAGCAGTACTTC. Translation gives CAISESGTGPHEQYF.

The chain couples TRBV12-3 or TRBV12-4 to TRBJ2-7; tentatively, D is TRBD1 (5 bases). This CDR3 is built from 14 residues. The ends were cut back, 6 bases at V and 0 bases at J, with 12 bases in the middle. The DNA for the CDR3 is TGTGCCAGCAGGGAACAGGACGGCTCCTACGAGCAGTACTTC. The encoded protein is CASREQDGSYEQYF.

This clonotype was counted between two and nine times. The CDR3 coding sequence is TGTGCCAGCCAGACAGGGGGCATGAACACTGAAGCTTTCTTT. Its protein product is CASQTGGMNTEAFF. This chain joins TRBV10-3 and TRBJ1-1; TRBD1 agrees at 10 bases. The CDR3 is made up of 14 amino acids. The V gene's germline CDR1 is ENHRY and CDR2 SYGVKD. The junction had 5 bases not matched to a gene; V was cut back by 10 bases and J by 0 bases.

This clonotype appeared a few times. The chain employs TRBV4-1 and TRBJ1-4; TRBD1 might be the D (5 bases). With 3 bases removed from V and 0 bases from J, the gap between germline ends came to 11 bases. Germline V gene lookup returns CDR1 MGHRA and CDR2 YSYEKL. The CDR3 has 16 residues. The DNA of the CDR3 is TGCGCCAGCAGCCAGGGGGGGTCAGCAACTAATGAAAAACTGTTTTTT. Its translation is CASSQGGSATNEKLFF.

This clonotype was detected only a few times. This chain connects TRBV3-1 to TRBJ2-1; 7 bases fit TRBD2. Germline-derived CDR1 and CDR2 are LGHDT and YNNKEL (reference sequence). The V gene end was trimmed by 3 bases and the J gene end by 2 bases; junction bases not matched to a gene: 7. This CDR3 region has 16 residues. The CDR3 loop is CASSQGGSGAYNEQFF. CDR3 DNA: TGTGCCAGCAGCCAGGGGGGGAGCGGGGCCTACAATGAGCAGTTCTTC.

The rearrangement uses TRBV12-3 or TRBV12-4 and TRBJ2-1, with D unclear. Trimming shortened V by 7 bases and J by 5 bases, and 6 bases separated the two germline ends. The CDR3 totals 11 residues. CDR3 protein: CASNLHNEQFF. The CDR3 bases are TGTGCCAGCAACCTACACAATGAGCAGTTCTTC.

This clonotype appeared a few times. The V call is TRBV3-1, the J call TRBJ1-5; no definite D call. Germline CDR1 and CDR2: LGHDT and YNNKEL (reference sequence). The CDR3 sequence is 15 residues long. V lost 1 base and J lost 3, with 10 bases in between. This chain's CDR3 is CASSQGIQTNQPQHF. The CDR3 DNA reads TGTGCCAGCAGCCAAGGGATCCAAACCAATCAGCCCCAGCATTTT.

At least ten counts were recorded for this clonotype. The chain carries TRBV7-8 and TRBJ1-1, with TRBD1 identical over 9 bases. Germline assignment: CDR1 SGHVS and CDR2 FQNEAQ. The CDR3 sequence is 13 residues long. V gave up 4 bases and J gave up 4 bases; unmatched junction bases: 1. CDR3 nucleotides: TGTGCCAGCAGCTCGGACAGGGGCACTGAAGCTTTCTTT. Amino acid sequence: CASSSDRGTEAFF.

This chain uses TRBV12-3 or TRBV12-4 with TRBJ1-3; the D is unclear. CDR3 length: 14 residues. V lost 6 bases and J 3 bases, leaving 12 bases between the germline ends. This CDR3 reads CASSPGNYGNTIYF. The CDR3 DNA follows: TGTGCCAGCAGCCCGGGGAACTATGGAAACACCATATATTTT.

This clonotype was found many times. The chain has TRBV12-3 or TRBV12-4 and TRBJ2-5; the D is unclear. The CDR3 is 13 residues long. Trimming pared 3 bases from V and 7 bases from J, leaving 12 bases between. In nucleotides, the CDR3 is TGTGCCAGCAGTTTGGGCGTACCGGGGACCCAGTACTTC. Its protein is CASSLGVPGTQYF.

This clonotype has a handful of counts. V usage is TRBV2 and J usage is TRBJ2-1; tentatively, D is TRBD1 (5 bases). Germline CDR1 and CDR2: SNHLY and FYNNEI. V was clipped by 4 bases and J by 0 bases, with 7 bases between them. The CDR3 runs to 14 residues. CDR3 protein: CASSVGHSYNEQFF. CDR3 DNA: TGTGCCAGCAGTGTTGGACACTCCTACAATGAGCAGTTCTTC.

This clonotype was counted only a few times. The chain carries TRBV15 and TRBJ2-1; weak D call: TRBD2 (5 bases). Trimming shortened V by 5 bases and J by 4 bases, and 12 bases separated the two germline ends. Germline V gene sequence: CDR1 LNHNV, CDR2 YYDKDF (reference sequence). This CDR3 contains 14 residues. CDR3 sequence: CATSFAGSYNEQFF. CDR3 nucleotide sequence: TGTGCCACCAGCTTTGCGGGCTCTTACAATGAGCAGTTCTTC.

The table lists this clonotype with many counts. CDR3 in amino acids: CASTPDRATGELFF. The CDR3 DNA sequence: TGTGCCAGCACCCCGGACAGGGCCACCGGGGAGCTGTTTTTT. The chain recombines TRBV12-3 or TRBV12-4 with TRBJ2-2; 8 bases are shared with TRBD1. This CDR3 contains 14 residues. The V gene end was trimmed by 7 bases and the J gene end by 4 bases; junction bases not matched to a gene: 5.

This rearrangement joins TRBV4-3 to TRBJ2-1, with 11 nucleotides matching TRBD2. The germline V gene encodes CDR1 LGHNA and CDR2 YSLEER. The CDR3 has 17 amino acids. The V and J ends lost 4 bases and 5 bases, in that order; junction bases with no gene match: 10. CDR3 coding DNA: TGCGCCAGCAGCCTTCGGACTAGCGGGCCCCGGGACAATGAGCAGTTCTTC. Protein product: CASSLRTSGPRDNEQFF.

The chain links TRBV20-1 to TRBJ1-5, with 7 bases lining up with TRBD1. The germline V gene encodes CDR1 DFQATT and CDR2 SNEGSKA (reference sequence). V lost 5 bases to trimming and J lost 2 bases; unmatched junction nucleotides: 3. The CDR3 is 13 amino acids. The CDR3 region has the DNA TGCAGTGCTGGGGGGACAGGCAATCAGCCCCAGCATTTT. Its translation: CSAGGTGNQPQHF.

The genes are TRBV18 and TRBJ1-1; TRBD1 is a possible D gene (6 bases). This CDR3 spans 15 amino acids. In germline, CDR1 is KGHSH, CDR2 LQKENI. Trimming left V 2 bases short and J 4 bases short, with 14 bases between. CDR3 residues: CASSPNQGTGTEAFF. The CDR3 DNA is TGTGCCAGCTCACCAAATCAGGGGACGGGCACTGAAGCTTTCTTT.

This clonotype was seen repeatedly, ten times or more. The chain recombines TRBV6-2 or TRBV6-3 with TRBJ1-2; D is possibly TRBD1 (5 bases). CDR3 size: 13 residues. The germline CDR1 and CDR2 sequences are MNHEY and SVGEGT. Between the trimmed V and J ends, which lost 4 bases and 2 bases, there was a span of 8 bases. The CDR3 region has the DNA TGTGCCAGCAGTTTAAACAGGAACTATGGCTACACCTTC. Translating gives CASSLNRNYGYTF.

The table lists this clonotype with a few counts. The junction differs from germline at one of its ends, possibly a read error. This chain uses TRBV27 with TRBJ1-1, with D maybe TRBD1 (5 bases). From germline, CDR1 is MNHEY and CDR2 SMNVEV (reference sequence). The CDR3 covers 14 residues. The CDR3 is CASSKKGANTEVFF. The CDR3 DNA reads as TGTGCCAGCAGCAAAAAAGGGGCGAACACTGAAGTTTTCTTT.